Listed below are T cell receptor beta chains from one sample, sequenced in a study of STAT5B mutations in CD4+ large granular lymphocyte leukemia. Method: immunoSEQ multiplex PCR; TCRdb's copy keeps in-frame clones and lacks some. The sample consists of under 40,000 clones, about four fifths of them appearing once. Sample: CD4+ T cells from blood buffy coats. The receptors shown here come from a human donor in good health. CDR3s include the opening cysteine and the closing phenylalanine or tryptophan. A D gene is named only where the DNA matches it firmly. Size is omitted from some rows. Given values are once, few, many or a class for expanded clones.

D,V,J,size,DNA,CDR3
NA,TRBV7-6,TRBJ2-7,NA,TGTGCCAGCAGCTTGAGACTGGGTGGGTTCTACGAGCAGTACTTC,CASSLRLGGFYEQYF
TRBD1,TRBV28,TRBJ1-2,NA,TGTGCCAGCAGTCCACACAGGGGGCCCCTTAACTATGGCTACACCTTC,CASSPHRGPLNYGYTF
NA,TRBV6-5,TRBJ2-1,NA,TGTGCCAGCAGTTCGCAGGGTGGGAATGAGCAGTTCTTC,CASSSQGGNEQFF
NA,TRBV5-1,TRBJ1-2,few,TGCGCCAGCAGCTTGGGTGGCCCGAATGGCTACACCTTC,CASSLGGPNGYTF
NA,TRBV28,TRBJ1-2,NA,TGTGCCAGCAGTTCCCACCGGGACTGGGGCTACACCTTC,CASSSHRDWGYTF
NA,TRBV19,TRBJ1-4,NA,TGTGCCAGTAGTAAGGATCTGCCTACTAATGAAAAACTGTTTTTT,CASSKDLPTNEKLFF
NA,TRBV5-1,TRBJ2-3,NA,TGCGCCAGCAGCTTGACCTCTAGCACAGATACGCAGTATTTT,CASSLTSSTDTQYF
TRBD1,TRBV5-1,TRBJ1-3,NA,TGCGCCAGCAGCCCCTCCTTGACAGGGTCTTACAACACCATATATTTT,CASSPSLTGSYNTIYF
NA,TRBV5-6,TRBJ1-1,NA,TGTGCCAGCAGCTCCCTGGCAACTGAAGCTTTCTTT,CASSSLATEAFF
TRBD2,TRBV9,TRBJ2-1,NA,TGTGCCAGCAGCGGATCCTCCGGGACTAGCACATACAATGAGCAGTTCTTC,CASSGSSGTSTYNEQFF
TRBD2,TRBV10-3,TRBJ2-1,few,TGTGCCATCAGTGGGGTACTAGCGGGAGGGCAGCAGTGGCAGTTCTTC,CAISGVLAGGQQWQFF
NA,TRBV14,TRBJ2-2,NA,TGTGCCAGCAGCCAAGTAGGAGGGGCCGGCGGGGAGCTGTTTTTT,CASSQVGGAGGELFF
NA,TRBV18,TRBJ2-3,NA,TGTGCCAGCTCACCACCGGACAGACCCACGCAGTATTTT,CASSPPDRPTQYF
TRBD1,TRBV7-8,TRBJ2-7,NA,TGTGCCAGCAGCCCCGCGGGACAGGGCAAAAGGGGGTTGATCGAGCAGTACTTC,CASSPAGQGKRGLIEQYF
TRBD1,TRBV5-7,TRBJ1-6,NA,TGTGCCAGCAGGACCGGGACAGGGAATTCACCCCTCCACTTT,CASRTGTGNSPLHF
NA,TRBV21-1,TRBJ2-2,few,TGTGCCAGCAGCAAAGGGAAGGCGAACACCGGGGAGCTGTTTTTT,CASSKGKANTGELFF
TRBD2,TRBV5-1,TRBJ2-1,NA,TGCGCCAGCAGCTTGGCCGGGACTAGCCGGCAGTTCTTC,CASSLAGTSRQFF
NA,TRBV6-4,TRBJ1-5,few,TGTGCCAGCAGTCCCAGACGCAGGGAAAGACAGCCCCAGCATTTT,CASSPRRRERQPQHF
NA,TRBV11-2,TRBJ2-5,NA,TGTGCCAGCAGCCCTCGCCCACCCGGACAGCAAGAGACCCAGTACTTC,CASSPRPPGQQETQYF
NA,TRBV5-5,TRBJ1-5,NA,TGTGCCAGCAGCTTGGGGGATTCTGGCAATCAGCCCCAGCATTTT,CASSLGDSGNQPQHF
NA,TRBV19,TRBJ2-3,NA,TGTGCCAGTAGTCCCAATCGGCTAGCTAGCACAGATACGCAGTATTTT,CASSPNRLASTDTQYF
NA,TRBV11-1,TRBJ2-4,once,TGTGCCAGCAGCCAAATTGGACAGCAAAACATTCAGTACTTC,CASSQIGQQNIQYF
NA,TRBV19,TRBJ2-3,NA,TGTGCCAGTAGTATAATAGGACGGCACACAGATACGCAGTATTTT,CASSIIGRHTDTQYF
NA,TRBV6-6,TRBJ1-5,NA,TGTGCCAGCAGCCGAGGACAGAATAATCAGCCCCAGCATTTT,CASSRGQNNQPQHF